The present TCR beta chain was sequenced within a study of blood T cell repertoires in COVID-19. Study-wide background: Samples of COVID-19 (acute and convalescent) were obtained from the United States, Italy and Spain.

Authors' analysis steps: Estimated nucleated cell counts came from reference gene primer amplification. TCRdb keeps only in-frame clones here, not all; method: immunoSEQ multiplex PCR. V and J calls and clone size follow that table, whereas D and trimming were derived from the DNA. The table has roughly 250,000 clones, over 70% seen once; the top ten hold approximately 3.4%. CDR1 is LNHDA and CDR2 is SQIVND in the germline V gene (reference sequence). The V gene end was trimmed by 3 bases and the J gene end by 4 bases; junction bases not matched to a gene: 5. This CDR3 contains 14 residues. On this clone itself: Other nucleotide sequences in the sample specify the same CDR3.

The sample consisted of PBMCs or T cells enriched from blood (not recorded which). This receptor was obtained from a middle-aged woman who had been exposed to COVID-19. The chain is built from TRBV19 and TRBJ1-2; 7 bases line up with TRBD1. DNA of the CDR3: TGTGCCAGTAGTATCGGAGGGGGCGGCTATGGCTACACCTTC. Protein sequence: CASSIGGGGYGYTF.